This section outlines one T cell receptor beta chain sequence together with its context. It lacks a known antigen. It has no much larger one-base neighbor in the sample; base qualities were not kept. One collaborating source in Seattle enrolled patients while the patients were actively infected and followed the patients over time throughout the course of disease. Each collaborating institution followed its own protocols to collect whole blood in K2EDTA tubes. For TCRbeta analysis, collaborator samples were shipped as frozen whole blood, as isolated PBMCs, or as DNA extracted from either sample type. This entry is derived from a study of blood T cell repertoires in COVID-19 (dated by TCRdb to about 2020). General notes on the study: Collaborator samples came from the United States, Italy and Spain and covered acute and convalescent phases of COVID-19. The material from the prospective study consisted of cDNA or gDNA derived from T cells, B-cell-depleted T cells, or PBMCs. Deeply sampled blood TCRbeta repertoires from subjects exposed to, actively infected with, or recovered from COVID-19 were included in the dataset. A freely available public database, intended as a resource for researchers studying the immune response to SARS-CoV-2, is where the repertoires were released. The samples were drawn from two sources: the first 160 participants of the ongoing ImmuneRACE study, and 1,000 to 1,500 subjects contributed by 6 global collaborators. The sample metadata nearly always contained a de-identified subject ID, COVID-19 status, age in years and sex. Where available, HLA class I and class II types were obtained from metadata supplied by the sample provider rather than from assay-based typing.

The immunoSEQ Assay, a bias-controlled multiplex PCR, was used to amplify TCRbeta CDR3 regions from genomic DNA. The source study handled its data this way. The number of nucleated cells in each sample was estimated by amplification of reference gene primers within the assay. Sequence reads were collapsed and filtered to measure the absolute abundance of every unique TCRbeta CDR3 rearrangement. For each sample, productive Simpson clonality was calculated as the square root of Simpson's diversity index over productive rearrangements. TCRdb carries this immuneACCESS record with in-frame sequences only. Its versions omit some clonotypes, under half of them owing to an unresolved V gene in the studies checked, with the rest unexplained. For V, J and clone size, that table is used; D and trimming come from the DNA. This sample gives 500,000 to 600,000 clones in total; approximately 88% of them show up just once. Jointly, the top ten make up 7.5% to 9.5% of the sample.

Between the V and J ends, shortened by 7 bases and 5 bases respectively, the junction contains 14 bases. The CDR3, from cysteine to phenylalanine, totals 14 residues. Only CDR3 DNA is held: 42 bases, read in frame from base 1. The germline V gene gives CDR1 as MNHEY and CDR2 as SVGAGI. The research as a whole found: The amount of clinical and demographic metadata varied by source and participant and was provided uncurated.

Here the chain combines TRBV6-5 and TRBJ2-2; the D gene cannot be named for sure. The origin of this receptor is a woman aged 45-65 years with COVID-19, enrolled during active disease. Sequenced input: peripheral blood. The DNA sequence is TGTGCCAGCAAACCGGGTCCGCCGACCGGGGAGCTGTTTTTT. It encodes CASKPGPPTGELFF.